The source of this TCR beta chain is a study of blood T cells in healthy people across ages. Study summary: In model experiments, template switching was able to capture about one barcoded beta molecule for every two T cells that were present. General observations from the study: Changes in expanded clonotypes were possibly confounded, as the CMV status of donors was unknown.

At least ten counts were recorded for this clonotype. Its antigen is unidentified. A sample-barcoded 5' primer and a J-beta primer mix were used in a second PCR of about 7 to 12 cycles. A template-switch adaptor with 12 random nucleotides tagged each cDNA molecule. TCRdb used MiXCR to reprocess the 5' RACE reads, holding one entry per CDR3 protein. The sample has hundreds of thousands of distinct CDR3 sequences, about 30% seen once. V was pared by 1 base and J by 6 bases, with 10 bases between. CDR1 is SGHVS, CDR2 FQNEAQ, per germline. The CDR3 contains 13 residues. The chain employs TRBV7-8 and TRBJ2-7; D is unclear. Sequencing was carried out using blood. The clonotype comes from a woman older than 75 in good health. The CDR3 nucleotides are TGTGCCAGCAGCTTAGGACCCCTGTTCGAGCAGTACTTC. Its protein is CASSLGPLFEQYF.